This entry lists 11 T cell receptor beta chains sequenced from one sample in a study of T cell responses to AZD1222 COVID-19 vaccine. Assay used: immunoSEQ multiplex PCR; TCRdb lists only in-frame clones, some missing. This sample yields tens of thousands of clones, of which around 87% are seen a single time; less than 20% belongs to the top ten. The starting material was peripheral blood, obtained 28 days after the second AZD1222 dose. These receptors were taken from an adult who received the AZD1222 COVID-19 vaccine.

This clone was recorded once. This chain joins TRBV11-2 and TRBJ1-2; 8 nucleotides agree with TRBD1. The junction had 4 bases not matched to a gene; V was cut back by 7 bases and J by 0 bases. The V gene's germline CDR1 is SGHAT and CDR2 FQNNGV. CDR3 length equals 14 residues. The DNA for the CDR3 is TGTGCCAGCACCAGGACAGGGACTAACTATGGCTACACCTTC. Translating gives CASTRTGTNYGYTF.

J is TRBJ2-5 and V is TRBV5-6; tentatively, D is TRBD2 (6 bases). CDR1 SGHDT and CDR2 YYEEEE come from the germline V gene. The germline V and J ends were trimmed by 4 bases and 3 bases, with 19 bases remaining between them. The CDR3 length is 16 residues. The CDR3 protein is CASSDYTRDFKETQYF. The CDR3 bases are TGTGCCAGCAGCGATTACACTAGGGACTTCAAAGAGACCCAGTACTTC.

The chain links TRBV7-9 to TRBJ1-2; D unresolved. Germline CDR1 reads SEHNR; CDR2 reads FQNEAQ (reference sequence). Trimming pared 0 bases from V and 0 bases from J, leaving 5 bases between. The CDR3 covers 14 residues. The CDR3 is CASSLAAPNYGYTF. The CDR3 bases are TGTGCCAGCAGCTTAGCTGCCCCTAACTATGGCTACACCTTC.

V is TRBV11-3 and J is TRBJ2-1; D gene unclear. Germline CDR1 SGHNT, CDR2 YENEEA. The ends were cut back, 1 base at V and 5 bases at J, with 9 bases in the middle. The CDR3 totals 14 residues. The CDR3 is CASSLGDLHNEQFF. CDR3 nucleotide sequence: TGTGCCAGCAGCTTAGGGGATTTACACAATGAGCAGTTCTTC.

The rearrangement links TRBV4-3 to TRBJ1-2, with D perhaps TRBD1 (6 bases). The V end lost 1 base, the J end lost 7 bases, and 16 bases lay between the germline ends. Per germline, CDR1 LGHNA and CDR2 YSLEER. This CDR3 region has 15 residues. CDR3 residues: CASSQVIPGAPGYTF. CDR3 DNA: TGCGCCAGCAGCCAAGTCATCCCAGGGGCGCCTGGCTACACCTTC.

The chain has TRBV2 and TRBJ2-5, with 8 bases matching TRBD1. The V segment lost 5 bases and the J segment 5 bases; nucleotides outside the gene matches: 7. Germline V lookup: CDR1 SNHLY, CDR2 FYNNEI. The CDR3 loop spans 14 amino acids. The CDR3 DNA sequence: TGTGCCAGCAGTTGGACAGGGAGGTGGGAGACCCAGTACTTC. It is translated as CASSWTGRWETQYF.

This clone came up once. CDR3 loop: CASSLVPETYGYTF. The CDR3 bases are TGTGCCAGCAGCTTAGTTCCAGAAACCTATGGCTACACCTTC. The chain uses TRBV7-2 and TRBJ1-2; D not certain. V was clipped by 1 base and J by 4 bases, with 10 bases between them. Germline CDR1 reads SGHTA; CDR2 reads FQGNSA. The CDR3 is made up of 14 amino acids.

The rearrangement joins TRBV5-6 to TRBJ1-1; D call uncertain. The germline CDR1 and CDR2 sequences are SGHDT and YYEEEE. This CDR3 contains 14 residues. V was cut by 2 bases and J by 1 base, with 9 bases left in between. CDR3 nucleotides: TGTGCCAGCAGCTTACTGGCGACGAACACTGAAGCTTTCTTT. This codes for CASSLLATNTEAFF.

The genes are TRBV9 and TRBJ1-2, with D possibly TRBD1 on 5 matching bases. This CDR3 has 14 residues. V lost 1 base, J lost 4 bases, and 11 bases lay in between. Per germline, CDR1 SGDLS and CDR2 YYNGEE. The CDR3 sequence is CASSVSTAPYGYTF. CDR3 bases: TGTGCCAGCAGCGTATCGACAGCGCCCTATGGCTACACCTTC.

This chain connects TRBV12-3 or TRBV12-4 to TRBJ2-3, with D possibly TRBD1 on 5 matching bases. This CDR3 spans 13 amino acids. V lost 5 bases and J 6 bases, leaving 12 bases between the germline ends. CDR3 sequence: CASSPPSGDTQYF. The CDR3, as DNA: TGTGCCAGCAGTCCCCCGTCAGGGGATACGCAGTATTTT.

The chain has TRBV29-1 and TRBJ1-1, with a weak D call TRBD1 (6 bases). Germline V gives CDR1 SQVTM, CDR2 ANQGSEA. This CDR3 spans 14 amino acids. V lost 2 bases and J 4 bases, leaving 14 bases between the germline ends. The CDR3 loop is CSVEPGHGITEAFF. CDR3 DNA: TGCAGCGTTGAACCGGGACACGGAATCACTGAAGCTTTCTTT.